The present entry profiles one TCR beta chain with its context. Its antigen is as yet unknown. Germline-derived CDR1 and CDR2 are SEHNR and FQNEAQ (reference sequence). The CDR3 has 14 amino acids. The V segment lost 2 bases and the J segment 8 bases; nucleotides outside the gene matches: 3. Generated by immunoSEQ multiplex PCR, the TCRdb table keeps only in-frame clones and is missing some. The sample lists roughly 170,000 clones; about 80% were seen once. The data stem from a study of cytomegalovirus exposure and HLA in healthy donors. Study outcomes and limitations: Many donors shared some public TCRs, even though most TCR sequences were rare. Among TCR beta chains, those listed as cytomegalovirus-associated numbered fewer than 200.

The receptor was derived from a woman between 18 and 29 years old in good health and CMV-seropositive. Sequenced sample: PBMCs. This chain connects TRBV7-9 to TRBJ2-1; 10 bases match TRBD2. CDR3: CASSLSGGAYEQFF. CDR3 nucleotide sequence: TGTGCCAGCAGCTTAAGCGGGGGGGCCTATGAGCAGTTCTTC.